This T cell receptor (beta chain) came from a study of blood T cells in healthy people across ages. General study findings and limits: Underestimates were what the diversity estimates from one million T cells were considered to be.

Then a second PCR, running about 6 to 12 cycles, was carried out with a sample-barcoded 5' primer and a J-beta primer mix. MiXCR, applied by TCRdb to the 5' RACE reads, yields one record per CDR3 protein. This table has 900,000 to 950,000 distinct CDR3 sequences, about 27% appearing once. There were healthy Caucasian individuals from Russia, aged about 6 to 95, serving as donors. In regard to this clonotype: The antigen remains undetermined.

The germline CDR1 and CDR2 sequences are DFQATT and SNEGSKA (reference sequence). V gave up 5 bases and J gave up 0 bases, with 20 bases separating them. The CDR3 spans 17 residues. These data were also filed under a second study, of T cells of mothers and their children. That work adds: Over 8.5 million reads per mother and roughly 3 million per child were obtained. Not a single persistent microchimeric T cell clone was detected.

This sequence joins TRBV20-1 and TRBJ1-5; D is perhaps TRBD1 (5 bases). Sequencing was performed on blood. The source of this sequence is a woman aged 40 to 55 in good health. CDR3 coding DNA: TGCAGTGCTGAGGGGATGACGAGGAGGGGTAGCAATCAGCCCCAGCATTTT. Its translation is CSAEGMTRRGSNQPQHF.